This T cell receptor beta chain was found in a study of blood T cell repertoires in COVID-19. Background on the study: The study drew acute and convalescent COVID-19 samples from the United States, Italy and Spain. Sample material is recorded as cDNA or gDNA derived from T cells, B-cell-depleted T cells, or PBMCs.

CDR3 length: 16 residues. CDR1 and CDR2 (germline): LGHNA, YNFKEQ. Germline trimming cut 3 bases from V and 2 bases from J; bases unmatched to any gene: 0. Original methodology: Nucleated cell number was recorded as an estimate derived from reference gene primer amplification. Only in-frame clones appear in the TCRdb table, and some are missing; sequencing was by immunoSEQ multiplex PCR. The V and J calls and clone size were taken over from that table, and D and trimming were inferred from the DNA. This table holds fewer than 75,000 clones, about 88% found once. This clone came up a few times. The chain is built from TRBV4-2 and TRBJ2-5; 16 positions match TRBD2. The sequence was obtained from a man between 65 and 79 years old with acute or convalescent COVID-19. Sequencing input: peripheral blood. The CDR3 DNA reads as TGTGCCAGCAGCCAGGGACTAGCGGGGGGGCAAGAGACCCAGTACTTC. This codes for CASSQGLAGGQETQYF.